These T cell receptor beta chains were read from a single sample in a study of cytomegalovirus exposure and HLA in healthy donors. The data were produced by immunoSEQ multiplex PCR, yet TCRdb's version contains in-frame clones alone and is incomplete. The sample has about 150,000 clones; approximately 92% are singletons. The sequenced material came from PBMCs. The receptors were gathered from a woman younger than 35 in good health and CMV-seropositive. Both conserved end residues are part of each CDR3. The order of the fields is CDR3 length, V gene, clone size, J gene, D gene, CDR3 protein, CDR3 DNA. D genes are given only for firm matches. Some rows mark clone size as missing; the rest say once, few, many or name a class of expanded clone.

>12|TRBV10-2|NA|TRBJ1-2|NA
CASRGGNYGYTF
TGCGCCAGCAGGGGGGGGAACTATGGCTACACCTTC
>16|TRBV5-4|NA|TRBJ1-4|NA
CASSLEGGRANEKLFF
TGTGCCAGCAGCTTGGAAGGGGGTAGGGCCAATGAAAAACTGTTTTTT
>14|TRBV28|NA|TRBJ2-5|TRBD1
CASSRTGGEETQYF
TGTGCCAGCAGCCGAACAGGGGGCGAGGAGACCCAGTACTTC
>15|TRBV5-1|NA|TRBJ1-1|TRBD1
CASSWDSTGGTEAFF
TGCGCCAGCAGCTGGGATTCGACAGGGGGCACTGAAGCTTTCTTT
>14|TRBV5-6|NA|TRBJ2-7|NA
CASSLDRAPYEQYF
TGTGCCAGCAGCTTGGACAGGGCCCCCTACGAGCAGTACTTC
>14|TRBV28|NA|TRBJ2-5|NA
CATGGGGALETQYF
TGTGCCACAGGAGGGGGGGGCGCATTGGAGACCCAGTACTTC
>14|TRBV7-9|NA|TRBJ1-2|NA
CASSPPGTHYGYTF
TGTGCCAGCAGCCCGCCCGGGACTCACTATGGCTACACCTTC
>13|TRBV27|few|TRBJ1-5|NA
CASRNRGNQPQHF
TGTGCCAGCAGGAACAGGGGCAATCAGCCCCAGCATTTT
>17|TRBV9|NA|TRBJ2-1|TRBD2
CASSLTSGGAMYNEQFF
TGTGCCAGCAGCCTGACTAGCGGGGGGGCCATGTACAATGAGCAGTTCTTC
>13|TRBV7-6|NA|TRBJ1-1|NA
CASSIVGGTEAFF
TGTGCCAGCAGCATCGTGGGGGGCACTGAAGCTTTCTTT
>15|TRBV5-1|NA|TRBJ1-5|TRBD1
CASSLTGTDNQPQHF
TGCGCCAGCAGTTTAACCGGGACAGACAATCAGCCCCAGCATTTT
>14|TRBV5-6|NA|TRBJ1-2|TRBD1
CASSSGTGAFGYTF
TGTGCCAGCAGCTCCGGGACAGGGGCGTTCGGCTACACCTTC
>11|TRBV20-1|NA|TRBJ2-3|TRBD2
CSAITSVTQYF
TGCAGTGCAATTACTAGCGTAACGCAGTATTTT
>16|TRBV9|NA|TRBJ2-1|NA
CASSDPTGSSYNEQFF
TGTGCCAGCAGCGACCCGACAGGTTCTTCCTACAATGAGCAGTTCTTC
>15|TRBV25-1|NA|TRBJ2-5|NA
CASSEDRQAQETQYF
TGTGCCAGCAGTGAGGATAGACAGGCGCAAGAGACCCAGTACTTC
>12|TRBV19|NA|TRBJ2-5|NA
CASSWSGETQYF
TGTGCCAGTAGTTGGAGCGGAGAGACCCAGTACTTC
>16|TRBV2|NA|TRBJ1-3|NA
CASSVKHARGGNTIYF
TGTGCCAGCAGTGTCAAGCACGCTAGGGGAGGAAACACCATATATTTT
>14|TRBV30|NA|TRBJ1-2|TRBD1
CAWRDGDRVYGYTF
TGTGCCTGGAGGGACGGGGACAGAGTCTATGGCTACACCTTC
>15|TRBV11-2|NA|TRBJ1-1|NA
CASSLDTTGFTEAFF
TGTGCCAGCAGCTTAGATACTACGGGGTTCACTGAAGCTTTCTTT
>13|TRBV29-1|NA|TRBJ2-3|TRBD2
CSVGPTSGGTQYF
TGCAGCGTGGGGCCGACTAGCGGGGGTACGCAGTATTTT
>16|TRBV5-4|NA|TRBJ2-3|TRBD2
CASNLKTSGVTDTQYF
TGTGCCAGCAACTTGAAAACTAGCGGGGTCACAGATACGCAGTATTTT
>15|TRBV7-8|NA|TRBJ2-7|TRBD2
CASSLLAGEFYEQYF
TGTGCCAGCAGCTTGTTGGCGGGGGAATTTTACGAGCAGTACTTC
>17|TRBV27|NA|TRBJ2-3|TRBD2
CASRWGSGGPSTDTQYF
TGTGCCAGCAGGTGGGGTAGCGGGGGGCCTAGCACAGATACGCAGTATTTT
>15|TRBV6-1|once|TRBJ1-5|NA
CASSELAGGHQPQHF
TGTGCCAGCAGTGAACTCGCGGGGGGGCACCAGCCCCAGCATTTT
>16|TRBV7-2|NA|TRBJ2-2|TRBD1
CASSLATGVSAGELFF
TGTGCCAGCAGCTTAGCCACAGGGGTGTCCGCCGGGGAGCTGTTTTTT
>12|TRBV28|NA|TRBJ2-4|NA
CASRRGFGIQYF
TGTGCCAGCCGTCGGGGGTTCGGCATTCAGTACTTC
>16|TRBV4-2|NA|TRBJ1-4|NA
CASSPMRVSSEEKLFF
TGTGCCAGCAGCCCGATGAGGGTGTCCTCAGAGGAAAAACTGTTTTTT
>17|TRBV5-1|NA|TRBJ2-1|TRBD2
CASSFLAGNLPYNEQFF
TGCGCCAGCAGCTTTTTAGCGGGGAACCTCCCTTACAATGAGCAGTTCTTC
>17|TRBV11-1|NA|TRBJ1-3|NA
CASSLRYHLSSGNTIYF
TGTGCCAGCAGCTTAAGATATCACTTAAGCTCTGGAAACACCATATATTTT
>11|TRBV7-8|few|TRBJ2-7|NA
CASGLSYEQYF
TGTGCCAGCGGACTATCCTACGAGCAGTACTTC
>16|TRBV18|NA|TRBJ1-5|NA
CASSPPAGPQNQPQHF
TGTGCCAGCTCACCACCGGCAGGGCCCCAAAACCAGCCCCAGCATTTT
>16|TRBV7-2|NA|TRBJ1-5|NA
CASSLDRQGAVQPQHF
TGTGCCAGCAGCTTAGATAGGCAGGGTGCGGTGCAGCCCCAGCATTTT
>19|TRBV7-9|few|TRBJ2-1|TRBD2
CASSDSRYTSGEGDNEQFF
TGTGCCAGCAGCGATTCTCGGTATACTAGCGGCGAAGGGGACAATGAGCAGTTCTTC
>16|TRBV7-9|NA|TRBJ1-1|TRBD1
CASSLSSGQGNTEAFF
TGTGCCAGCAGCTTAAGTTCAGGACAGGGGAACACTGAAGCTTTCTTT
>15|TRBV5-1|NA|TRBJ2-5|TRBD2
CASSSGTKGQETQYF
TGCGCCAGCAGCTCCGGGACTAAGGGCCAAGAGACCCAGTACTTC
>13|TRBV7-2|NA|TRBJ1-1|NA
CASSEGEGTEAFF
TGTGCCAGCAGCGAAGGGGAGGGCACTGAAGCTTTCTTT
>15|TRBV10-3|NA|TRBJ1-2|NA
CAISESQGYNYGYTF
TGTGCCATCAGTGAGTCGCAGGGGTACAACTATGGCTACACCTTC
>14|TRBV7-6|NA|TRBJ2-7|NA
CASSLAGVPYEQYF
TGTGCCAGCAGCTTAGCAGGGGTTCCCTACGAGCAGTACTTC
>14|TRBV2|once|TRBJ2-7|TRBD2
CASKESSGTREQYF
TGTGCCAGCAAGGAGAGTAGCGGGACTCGGGAGCAGTACTTC
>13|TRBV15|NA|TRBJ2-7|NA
CATSRETFHEQYF
TGTGCCACCAGCAGAGAGACTTTTCACGAGCAGTACTTC
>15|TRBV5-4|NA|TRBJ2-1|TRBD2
CASSLGGGAFDEQFF
TGTGCCAGCAGCTTGGGCGGGGGGGCTTTCGATGAGCAGTTCTTC
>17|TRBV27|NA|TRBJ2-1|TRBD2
CASSLSLAGGIYNEQFF
TGTGCCAGCAGTTTATCCTTAGCGGGGGGGATCTACAATGAGCAGTTCTTC
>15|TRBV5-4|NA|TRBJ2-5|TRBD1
CASSLGTGRQETQYF
TGTGCCAGCAGCTTGGGGACAGGGCGCCAAGAGACCCAGTACTTC
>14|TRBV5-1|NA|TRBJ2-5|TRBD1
CASSAGTGQETQYF
TGCGCCAGCAGCGCCGGGACAGGGCAAGAGACCCAGTACTTC
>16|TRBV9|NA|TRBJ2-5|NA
CASSVMVGGPGETQYF
TGTGCCAGCAGCGTAATGGTGGGGGGACCAGGGGAGACCCAGTACTTC
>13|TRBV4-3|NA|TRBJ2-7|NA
CASSQRTGQEQYF
TGCGCCAGCAGCCAGAGAACTGGACAGGAGCAGTACTTC
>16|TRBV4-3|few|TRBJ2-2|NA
CASSQEGYMNTGELFF
TGCGCCAGCAGCCAGGAGGGTTACATGAACACCGGGGAGCTGTTTTTT
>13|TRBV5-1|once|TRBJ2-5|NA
CASSSTTKETQYF
TGCGCCAGCAGCTCAACCACTAAGGAGACCCAGTACTTC
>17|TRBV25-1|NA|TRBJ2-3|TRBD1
CASSETQDRGRADTQYF
TGTGCCAGCAGTGAAACCCAAGACAGGGGGCGCGCAGATACGCAGTATTTT
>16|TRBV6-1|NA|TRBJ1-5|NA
CASSEKVAGINQPQHF
TGTGCCAGCAGTGAAAAGGTGGCAGGTATCAATCAGCCCCAGCATTTT